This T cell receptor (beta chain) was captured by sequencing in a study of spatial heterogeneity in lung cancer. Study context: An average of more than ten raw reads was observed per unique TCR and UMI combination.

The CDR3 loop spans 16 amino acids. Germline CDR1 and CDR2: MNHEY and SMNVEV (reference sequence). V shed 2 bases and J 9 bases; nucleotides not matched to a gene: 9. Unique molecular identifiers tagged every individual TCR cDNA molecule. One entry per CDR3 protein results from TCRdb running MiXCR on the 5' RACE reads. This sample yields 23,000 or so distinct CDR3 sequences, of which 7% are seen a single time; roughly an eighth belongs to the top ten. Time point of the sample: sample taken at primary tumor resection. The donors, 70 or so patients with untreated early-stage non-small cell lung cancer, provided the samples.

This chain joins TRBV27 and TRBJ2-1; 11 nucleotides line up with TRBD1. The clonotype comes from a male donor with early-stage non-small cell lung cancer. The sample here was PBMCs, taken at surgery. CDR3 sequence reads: CASSLLGTGGQPEQFF. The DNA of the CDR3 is TGTGCCAGCAGTTTACTCGGGACAGGGGGTCAACCTGAGCAGTTCTTC.